Reported below is one TCR beta chain. Its matching antigen is unknown. Here immunoSEQ multiplex PCR was the method, and the copy in TCRdb shows in-frame clones only, minus some. The sample holds millions of clones, over 85% seen once. This record belongs to a study of shared clonotypes between healthy human individuals. The study, taken as a whole, reports: Sequencing of the sorted subsets was shown by rarefaction to be incomplete despite large depth.

The CDR3 runs to 15 residues. Germline loops: CDR1 SGHVS, CDR2 FQNEAQ. V lost 6 bases, J lost 5 bases, and 17 bases lay in between. The V and J genes are TRBV7-8 and TRBJ2-1; D call uncertain. Sample: naive CD4+ T cells from PBMCs. Subset specified: CD45RA+ positively selected. The receptor comes from a man aged 18 to 30 in good health. Some clones in this sample may be carry-over from other donors' samples. CDR3 protein: CASRSGPTHDNEQFF. In DNA form, the CDR3 reads TGTGCCAGCAGATCCGGACCCACGCACGACAATGAGCAGTTCTTC.